A single sample gave rise to the 6 T cell receptor beta chains below, sequenced in a study of blood T cell repertoires in COVID-19. The protocol was immunoSEQ multiplex PCR, while the TCRdb copy is restricted to in-frame clones and leaves out a portion. The top ten clones hold more than 8% of a sample with about 240,000 clones, about four fifths of them seen once. Source material: peripheral blood. All receptors come from a woman older than 75 with acute or convalescent COVID-19.

The V and J genes are TRBV2 and TRBJ2-1, with TRBD2 as a possible D gene (6 bases). Trimming left V 4 bases short and J 14 bases short, with 12 bases between. The CDR3 loop spans 11 amino acids. Germline V gene data show CDR1 as SNHLY and CDR2 as FYNNEI. The chain's CDR3 is CASSVWEVEFF. The CDR3 DNA reads as TGTGCCAGCAGTGTCTGGGAGGTCGAGTTCTTC.

In nucleotides, the CDR3 is TGTGCCTGGGCTACAGGGTTAGCACCCCTCCACTTT. This encodes CAWATGLAPLHF. The genes are TRBV30 and TRBJ1-6, with a weak D call TRBD1 (6 bases). The V and J ends lost 5 bases and 11 bases respectively, with 13 bases between them. The germline V gene has CDR1 GTSNPN and CDR2 SVGIG (reference sequence). This CDR3 region has 12 residues.

The chain uses TRBV24-1 and TRBJ2-2; 10 nucleotides align to TRBD1. CDR1 and CDR2 from the germline V gene are KGHDR and SFDVKD. V shed 7 bases, J shed 5 bases, and the junction held 6 bases outside the gene matches. The CDR3 has 15 residues. CDR3 in DNA: TGTGCCACCAGATCCGGGACAGGGGTAACCGGGGAGCTGTTTTTT. It yields the protein CATRSGTGVTGELFF.

V is TRBV9 and J is TRBJ2-5, with TRBD2 matching over 13 bases. The germline V gene has CDR1 SGDLS and CDR2 YYNGEE. Losses at the gene ends were 3 bases for V and 1 base for J; bases not matched to a gene: 3. The CDR3 loop spans 16 amino acids. Here the CDR3 reads CASSEGLAGSQETQYF. Written as DNA, the CDR3 is TGTGCCAGCAGCGAGGGACTAGCGGGGAGCCAAGAGACCCAGTACTTC.

The sample holds a few counts of this clone. V is TRBV5-1 and J is TRBJ2-7; D is possibly TRBD1 (6 bases). Germline CDR1 is SGHRS and CDR2 is YFSETQ. This CDR3 spans 13 amino acids. The ends were cut back, 4 bases at V and 3 bases at J, with 11 bases in the middle. The CDR3 protein is CASSRDRNYEQYF. The DNA for the CDR3 is TGCGCCAGCAGCCGCGACAGGAACTACGAGCAGTACTTC.

V usage is TRBV6-2 or TRBV6-3 and J usage is TRBJ1-1, with 7 bases aligning to TRBD1. CDR1 is MNHEY and CDR2 is SVGEGT in the germline V gene. The J segment lost 0 bases and the V segment lost 6 bases, leaving 16 bases of the junction unmatched. The CDR3 has 18 residues. The CDR3 region is CASSRDRTGRTLNTEAFF. The CDR3 DNA follows: TGTGCCAGCAGCAGGGACCGGACAGGAAGGACCTTGAACACTGAAGCTTTCTTT.